The 31 T cell receptor beta chains presented below share a single source sample, sequenced in a study of blood T cell repertoires in COVID-19. Assay used: immunoSEQ multiplex PCR; TCRdb lists only in-frame clones, some missing. The sample consists of about 130,000 clones, 84% of them appearing once. The sample consisted of peripheral blood. Receptor source: a human donor in a cohort sampled during active COVID-19.

A word on this clone: One junction end disagrees with the germline gene, perhaps due to a read error. This chain joins TRBV7-7 and TRBJ2-1, with D perhaps TRBD1 (5 bases). Germline lookup yields CDR1 SSHAT and CDR2 FNYEAQ (reference sequence). The CDR3 has 13 amino acids. Written as DNA, the CDR3 is TGTGCTAGCAGCGCAGACAGAAACAATGAGCAGTTCTTC. Amino acids: CASSADRNNEQFF. Full variable domain (remainder filled in from reference TRBV7-7 and TRBJ2-1): GAGVSQSPRYKVTKRGQDVTLRCDPISSHATLYWYQQALGQGPEFLTYFNYEAQPDKSGLPSDRFSAERPEGSISTLTIQRTEQRDSAMYRCASSADRNNEQFFGPGTRLTVL.

This chain joins TRBV30 and TRBJ1-2; tentatively, D is TRBD1 (6 bases). V lost 3 bases to trimming and J lost 8 bases, with 13 bases between them. The CDR3 loop spans 12 amino acids. Germline assignment: CDR1 GTSNPN and CDR2 SVGIG (reference sequence). As DNA, the CDR3 is TGTGCCTGGAGCGCTACAGGGACGGGCTACACCTTC. This encodes CAWSATGTGYTF.

The rearrangement uses TRBV2 and TRBJ2-7, with 8 bases aligning to TRBD1. The CDR3 is made up of 15 amino acids. V was pared by 4 bases and J by 7 bases, with 12 bases of the junction left unmatched. The V gene's germline CDR1 is SNHLY and CDR2 FYNNEI. The CDR3: CASSADRAERREQYV. In DNA, the CDR3 is TGTGCCAGCAGTGCGGACAGGGCCGAGAGAAGGGAGCAGTACGTC.

The chain joins TRBV30 to TRBJ1-1; maybe TRBD1 (5 bases). The CDR3 is made up of 12 amino acids. V lost 1 base, J lost 4 bases, and 7 bases lay in between. From germline, CDR1 is GTSNPN and CDR2 SVGIG (reference sequence). CDR3 in amino acids: CAWSDGGTEAFF. The CDR3 coding sequence is TGTGCCTGGAGTGACGGGGGCACTGAAGCTTTCTTT. The full variable domain, in which reference TRBV30 and TRBJ1-1 provide the parts outside the CDR3, is SQTIHQWPATLVQPVGSPLSLECTVEGTSNPNLYWYRQAAGRGLQLLFYSVGIGQISSEVPQNLSASRPQDRQFILSSKKLLLSDSGFYLCAWSDGGTEAFFGQGTRLTVV.

The chain couples TRBV19 to TRBJ1-1; 7 nucleotides agree with TRBD1. The CDR3 runs to 16 residues. Trimming at V came to 5 bases and at J to 0 bases, leaving 9 bases not matched to a gene. CDR1 and CDR2 (germline): LNHDA, SQIVND (reference sequence). The CDR3 protein is CASSHPQGIMNTEAFF. For the CDR3, the DNA is TGTGCCAGTAGTCACCCACAGGGGATCATGAACACTGAAGCTTTCTTT.

The chain uses TRBV3-1 (or the pseudogene TRBV3-2) and TRBJ2-3; D gene ambiguous. This CDR3 is 12 amino acids long. Germline V gene lookup returns CDR1 LGHDT and CDR2 YNNKEL (reference sequence). V was shortened by 5 bases and J by 10 bases, with 13 bases between the two germline ends. The chain's CDR3 is CASSSTAEPQYF. The CDR3 coding sequence is TGTGCCAGCAGCTCGACTGCGGAGCCGCAGTATTTT.

The V and J genes are TRBV9 and TRBJ2-1; 9 bases match TRBD2. Germline V lookup: CDR1 SGDLS, CDR2 YYNGEE. There are 13 residues in the CDR3. With V trimmed by 3 bases and J by 15 bases, 10 bases remained unmatched. Written as DNA, the CDR3 is TGTGCCAGCAGCGCCGAGGGAGCGGGAGGTGGGTTCTTC. Its protein product is CASSAEGAGGGFF.

This clone was observed once. CDR3 coding DNA: TGTGCCAGCAGCCAAGATTTCCGGCGGGGTGAGCAGTTCTTC. Its protein product is CASSQDFRRGEQFF. V is TRBV4-2 and J is TRBJ2-1; D is perhaps TRBD2 (6 bases). Germline CDR1 LGHNA, CDR2 YNFKEQ. V was cut by 0 bases and J by 9 bases, with 12 bases left in between. This CDR3 is built from 14 residues.

The rearrangement uses TRBV4-3 and TRBJ2-3; 8 bases match TRBD1. CDR1 and CDR2 from the germline V gene are LGHNA and YSLEER. Germline trimming cut 5 bases from V and 2 bases from J; bases unmatched to any gene: 9. The CDR3 length is 16 residues. The CDR3 coding sequence is TGCGCCAGCAGCTATCAATCGACAGGGGCCACAGATACGCAGTATTTT. Translation gives CASSYQSTGATDTQYF.

The genes are TRBV19 and TRBJ1-6; tentative D call: TRBD1 (5 bases). The CDR3 has 15 amino acids. Trimming took off 5 bases at V and 4 bases at J, with 12 bases between the two ends. Germline CDR1 LNHDA, CDR2 SQIVND (reference sequence). The CDR3 DNA reads as TGTGCCAGTAGTGGGGCACAGACATATAATTCACCCCTCCACTTT. Its translation: CASSGAQTYNSPLHF.

The chain has TRBV11-2 and TRBJ1-1, with TRBD1 as a possible D gene (5 bases). V was trimmed by 4 bases and J by 0 bases, leaving 6 bases between them. The CDR3 covers 13 residues. Germline V gene lookup returns CDR1 SGHAT and CDR2 FQNNGV. CDR3 sequence reads: CASSWGVNTEAFF. The DNA for the CDR3 is TGTGCCAGCAGCTGGGGGGTGAACACTGAAGCTTTCTTT. Filled out from reference TRBV11-2 and TRBJ1-1, the complete variable domain reads EAGVAQSPRYKIIEKRQSVAFWCNPISGHATLYWYQQILGQGPKLLIQFQNNGVVDDSQLPKDRFSAERLKGVDSTLKIQPAKLEDSAVYLCASSWGVNTEAFFGQGTRLTVV.

The chain carries TRBV6-4 and TRBJ2-7; D is unclear. Per germline, CDR1 MRHNA and CDR2 SNTAGT. With 0 bases removed from V and 3 bases from J, the gap between germline ends came to 9 bases. This CDR3 has 14 amino acids. CDR3 DNA sequence: TGTGCCAGCAGTGACTCTGCAGGCCGCTACGAGCAGTACTTC. Translating it yields CASSDSAGRYEQYF.

The rearrangement joins TRBV11-3 to TRBJ2-6, with D tentatively TRBD1 (6 bases). The CDR3 extends over 15 amino acids. The germline V gene encodes CDR1 SGHNT and CDR2 YENEEA. V lost 5 bases and J lost 1, with 9 bases in between. In DNA form, the CDR3 reads TGTGCCAGCAGCCCGGGACAATCTGGGGCCAACGTCCTGACTTTC. Protein sequence: CASSPGQSGANVLTF.

The genes are TRBV5-1 and TRBJ2-5; no definite D call. This CDR3 has 12 amino acids. With 5 bases removed from V and 4 bases from J, the gap between germline ends came to 9 bases. CDR1 SGHRS and CDR2 YFSETQ come from the germline V gene. CDR3 in DNA: TGCGCCAGCAGGCTAGAAGCAGAGACCCAGTACTTC. As protein: CASRLEAETQYF.

This clone was seen only once. The J gene is TRBJ2-5, the V gene TRBV6-5; 8 bases match TRBD2. The CDR3 is 13 amino acids. CDR1 and CDR2 (germline): MNHEY, SVGAGI. The CDR3 loop is CATRPGGQETQYF. The CDR3 DNA is TGTGCTACAAGGCCGGGGGGGCAAGAGACCCAGTACTTC.

This chain uses TRBV7-2 with TRBJ2-7; TRBD1 matches 7 bases. This CDR3 contains 16 residues. V gave up 1 base and J gave up 4 bases; unmatched junction bases: 10. Germline CDR1 reads SGHTA; CDR2 reads FQGNSA. CDR3 region: CASSLGVGRGLYEQYF. The CDR3 DNA is TGTGCCAGCAGCTTAGGGGTTGGAAGGGGGCTTTACGAGCAGTACTTC. Combining the CDR3 with reference TRBV7-2 and TRBJ2-7 gives the whole variable domain GAGVSQSPSNKVTEKGKDVELRCDPISGHTALYWYRQSLGQGLEFLIYFQGNSAPDKSGLPSDRFSAERTGGSVSTLTIQRTQQEDSAVYLCASSLGVGRGLYEQYFGPGTRLTVT.

The chain couples TRBV6-2 or TRBV6-3 to TRBJ1-5; 9 nucleotides line up with TRBD1. This CDR3 is 17 amino acids long. CDR1 is MNHEY and CDR2 is SVGEGT in the germline V gene. V lost 4 bases and J lost 5; bases outside the gene matches: 12. The CDR3 DNA follows: TGTGCCAGCAGTTCCTCCGGGACAGGGTATCGGGATCAGCCCCAGCATTTT. This translates into CASSSSGTGYRDQPQHF.

This clone has only a few counts. V is TRBV7-3 and J is TRBJ2-1; 9 bases are a match to TRBD1. CDR1 SGHTA and CDR2 FQGTGA come from the germline V gene. Trimming cost V 5 bases and J 4 bases; bases outside gene matches: 6. This CDR3 has 15 residues. CDR3 bases: TGTGCCAGCAGCCCTGGACAGGGGACATACAATGAGCAGTTCTTC. This sequence encodes CASSPGQGTYNEQFF.

J is TRBJ2-1 and V is TRBV2; no definite D call. Between the trimmed V and J ends, which lost 7 bases and 0 bases, there was a span of 10 bases. The CDR3 is made up of 14 amino acids. Germline V lookup: CDR1 SNHLY, CDR2 FYNNEI. The DNA for the CDR3 is TGTGCCAGCAACGCCTGGAGCTCCTACAATGAGCAGTTCTTC. Amino acid sequence: CASNAWSSYNEQFF. Drawing the rest from reference TRBV2 and TRBJ2-1, the complete variable domain is EPEVTQTPSHQVTQMGQEVILRCVPISNHLYFYWYRQILGQKVEFLVSFYNNEISEKSEIFDDQFSVERPDGSNFTLKIRSTKLEDSAMYFCASNAWSSYNEQFFGPGTRLTVL.

The V and J genes are TRBV14 and TRBJ1-2, with 7 positions matching TRBD1. The CDR3 length is 13 residues. Germline V gives CDR1 SGHDN, CDR2 FVKESK. V shed 4 bases and J 4 bases; nucleotides not matched to a gene: 3. The CDR3 bases are TGTGCCAGCAGCCTGGGACAGTTCTATGGCTACACCTTC. Translating it yields CASSLGQFYGYTF.

The chain employs TRBV18 and TRBJ2-3; 11 bases fit TRBD1. This CDR3 contains 17 residues. Germline V gene lookup returns CDR1 KGHSH and CDR2 LQKENI. With V trimmed by 6 bases and J by 5 bases, 13 bases remained unmatched. The CDR3 sequence: CASSSTGQGAGGDTQYF. In DNA form, the CDR3 reads TGTGCCAGCTCGAGTACTGGACAGGGGGCCGGTGGAGATACGCAGTATTTT. The entire variable domain, with the rest obtained from reference TRBV18 and TRBJ2-3, is as follows: NAGVMQNPRHLVRRRGQEARLRCSPMKGHSHVYWYRQLPEEGLKFMVYLQKENIIDESGMPKERFSAEFPKEGPSILRIQQVVRGDSAAYFCASSSTGQGAGGDTQYFGPGTRLTVL.

This chain uses TRBV4-1 with TRBJ2-3; TRBD2 matches 14 bases. Germline CDR1 is MGHRA and CDR2 is YSYEKL. This CDR3 has 16 residues. Trimming took 3 bases from V and 3 from J; bases not matched to a gene: 2. The CDR3 spells CASSQGLAGATDTQYF. CDR3 in DNA: TGCGCCAGCAGCCAGGGACTAGCGGGAGCAACAGATACGCAGTATTTT.

The chain recombines TRBV10-2 with TRBJ2-3, with a tentative D call TRBD2 (6 bases). The CDR3 totals 15 residues. Germline V gives CDR1 WSHSY, CDR2 SAAADI. Trimming removed 5 bases from V and 2 bases from J, with 14 bases in between. DNA for the CDR3: TGCGCCAGCAGTCAGCTAGCGCGATCCACAGATACGCAGTATTTT. Amino acids: CASSQLARSTDTQYF.

The chain links TRBV6-5 to TRBJ2-1; 12 nucleotides agree with TRBD2. CDR3 length: 15 amino acids. After removal of 7 bases from V and 7 bases from J, the junction contained 8 bases not matched to a gene. Germline-derived CDR1 and CDR2 are MNHEY and SVGAGI. The CDR3 coding sequence is TGTGCCAGCACCCCACCGACTAGCGGGAGAAATGAGCAGTTCTTC. Protein: CASTPPTSGRNEQFF.

This CDR3 is CASSIGTGTHQPQHF. DNA of the CDR3: TGTGCCAGTAGTATAGGGACCGGGACTCATCAGCCCCAGCATTTT. The chain joins TRBV19 to TRBJ1-5; possibly TRBD1 for D (5 bases). Per germline, CDR1 LNHDA and CDR2 SQIVND (reference sequence). V shed 1 base and J shed 5 bases, with 12 bases lying between them. This CDR3 is built from 15 residues.

This clone has a single count. The chain couples TRBV19 to TRBJ1-6; 10 bases agree with TRBD1. V lost 1 base and J lost 10; bases outside the gene matches: 7. This CDR3 has 16 amino acids. CDR1 and CDR2 from the germline V gene are LNHDA and SQIVND (reference sequence). DNA for the CDR3: TGTGCCAGTAGTATAGGGACAGGGGGAGACGGGTCACCCCTCCACTTT. Amino acids: CASSIGTGGDGSPLHF.

The chain combines TRBV19 with TRBJ2-4; D may be TRBD1 (5 bases). The CDR3 contains 10 residues. The V end was cut by 8 bases, the J end by 9 bases, with 8 bases between. CDR1 and CDR2 (germline): LNHDA, SQIVND (reference sequence). CDR3 DNA: TGTGCCAGTGGGGCGCGCATTCAGTACTTC. Its translation is CASGARIQYF.

This chain uses TRBV28 with TRBJ2-4; no definite D call. V lost 6 bases, J lost 0 bases, and 9 bases lay in between. Germline assignment: CDR1 MDHEN and CDR2 SYDVKM. The length of the CDR3 is 14 residues. CDR3 region: CASSPHSAKNIQYF. The CDR3 DNA is TGTGCCAGCAGCCCCCACTCAGCCAAAAACATTCAGTACTTC.

In DNA form, the CDR3 reads TGTGCCAGCAGTTACTCGAGACTAGCGGGAGACACCGGGGAGCTGTTTTTT. Amino acids: CASSYSRLAGDTGELFF. The V and J genes are TRBV6-8 and TRBJ2-2, with TRBD2 identical over 12 bases. The CDR3 spans 17 residues. Looked up from germline, CDR1 is MNHGY and CDR2 is SAAAGT. Unmatched junction bases numbered 2, after V lost 0 bases and J lost 3 bases.

This clone has a single count. The V gene is TRBV2, the J gene TRBJ1-5, with TRBD1 matching 8 bases. Trimming at V came to 5 bases and at J to 4 bases, leaving 10 bases not matched to a gene. Germline-derived CDR1 and CDR2 are SNHLY and FYNNEI. This CDR3 is built from 16 residues. CDR3 loop: CASSPDRGRTNQPQHF. DNA for the CDR3: TGTGCCAGCAGTCCCGACAGGGGCCGGACTAATCAGCCCCAGCATTTT. The variable domain in full, with the rest retrieved from reference TRBV2 and TRBJ1-5, is EPEVTQTPSHQVTQMGQEVILRCVPISNHLYFYWYRQILGQKVEFLVSFYNNEISEKSEIFDDQFSVERPDGSNFTLKIRSTKLEDSAMYFCASSPDRGRTNQPQHFGDGTRLSIL.

The rearrangement uses TRBV4-1 and TRBJ1-4; the D is unclear. The germline gives CDR1 MGHRA, CDR2 YSYEKL. The CDR3 is made up of 15 amino acids. V was trimmed by 4 bases and J by 2 bases, leaving 11 bases between them. The CDR3 DNA sequence: TGCGCCAGCAGCCGGGAGCACCGCACTAATGAAAAACTGTTTTTT. The encoded protein is CASSREHRTNEKLFF.